A single sample gave rise to the 21 T cell receptor beta chains below, sequenced in a study of response to subunit inactivated influenza vaccine. TCRdb redid the calling of the RT-PCR reads with MiXCR, one entry per CDR3 protein. The table has around 570,000 distinct CDR3 sequences, 11% seen once. The sample was also reused in another study, on T cells expressing NK-cell markers. That report notes: UMIs accompanied the 5'RACE template switching by which TCR beta cDNA was made.

The input for sequencing was PBMCs from blood, taken on the day of vaccination. Source of these receptors: a man aged 50 to 60 who received an inactivated influenza vaccine.

The V and J genes are TRBV7-9 and TRBJ2-7; D is perhaps TRBD2 (5 bases). The CDR3 is 15 amino acids. CDR1 and CDR2 (germline): SEHNR, FQNEAQ (reference sequence). Trimming shortened V by 0 bases and J by 4 bases, and 13 bases separated the two germline ends. The CDR3 reads CASSLASGIQYEQYF. CDR3 bases: TGTGCCAGCAGCTTAGCGTCCGGGATTCAGTACGAGCAGTACTTC.

About this clonotype: Relative to the germline gene, one junction end is altered; a read error may explain this. The chain recombines TRBV20-1 with TRBJ2-1; 12 positions agree with TRBD2. The CDR3 has 16 amino acids. The germline V gene has CDR1 DFQATT and CDR2 SNEGSKA (reference sequence). The CDR3 sequence: CCAPGWTSGMYNEQFF. The CDR3 DNA follows: TGCTGTGCTCCGGGGTGGACTAGCGGGATGTACAATGAGCAGTTCTTC.

The CDR3 spells CAIGGNYEQYF. As DNA, the CDR3 is TGTGCCATCGGGGGGAATTACGAGCAGTACTTC. The chain recombines TRBV10-3 with TRBJ2-7, with D possibly TRBD2 on 6 matching bases. Per the germline V gene, CDR1 is ENHRY and CDR2 is SYGVKD. This CDR3 contains 11 residues. The germline V and J ends were trimmed by 8 bases and 4 bases, with 9 bases remaining between them.

This chain uses TRBV12-3 or TRBV12-4 with TRBJ2-4; 7 nucleotides match TRBD1. The CDR3 consists of 14 residues. The junction had 7 bases not matched to a gene; V was cut back by 5 bases and J by 6 bases. CDR3 region: CASSRQGIRNIQYF. The CDR3 bases are TGTGCCAGCAGTAGACAGGGAATAAGAAACATTCAGTACTTC.

The J gene is TRBJ2-7, the V gene TRBV19; 10 positions agree with TRBD2. Germline-derived CDR1 and CDR2 are LNHDA and SQIVND (reference sequence). CDR3 length: 15 residues. The V gene end was trimmed by 3 bases and the J gene end by 4 bases; junction bases not matched to a gene: 6. This CDR3 reads CASSILAGALYEQYF. In DNA form, the CDR3 reads TGTGCCAGTAGTATTCTAGCGGGAGCCCTTTACGAGCAGTACTTC.

This chain connects TRBV29-1 to TRBJ2-3; no reliable D call. The CDR3 runs 16 residues. V was trimmed by 1 base and J by 4 bases, leaving 18 bases between them. In germline, CDR1 is SQVTM, CDR2 ANQGSEA. The CDR3 sequence: CSVEGTMIGIADTQYF. The CDR3 DNA reads TGCAGCGTTGAAGGTACTATGATAGGGATCGCAGATACGCAGTATTTT.

The V gene is TRBV7-2, the J gene TRBJ2-5; D is ambiguous. The CDR3 totals 14 residues. Trimming left V 2 bases short and J 5 bases short, with 12 bases between. Germline lookup yields CDR1 SGHTA and CDR2 FQGNSA. CDR3 bases: TGTGCCAGCAGCTTAACAGTTGTAGGGGAGACCCAGTACTTC. As protein: CASSLTVVGETQYF.

This sequence joins TRBV30 and TRBJ1-2; no clear D gene. The CDR3 totals 13 residues. Trimming cost V 0 bases and J 1 base, with 6 bases left between them. Per the germline V gene, CDR1 is GTSNPN and CDR2 is SVGIG (reference sequence). The CDR3: CAWSVGSNYGYTF. CDR3 nucleotides: TGTGCCTGGAGTGTAGGCAGTAACTATGGCTACACCTTC. Using reference TRBV30 and TRBJ1-2 for the parts outside the CDR3, the full variable domain is SQTIHQWPATLVQPVGSPLSLECTVEGTSNPNLYWYRQAAGRGLQLLFYSVGIGQISSEVPQNLSASRPQDRQFILSSKKLLLSDSGFYLCAWSVGSNYGYTFGSGTRLTVV.

This clonotype occurred many times. The chain has TRBV5-1 and TRBJ2-3; D might be TRBD1 (6 bases). Germline assignment: CDR1 SGHRS and CDR2 YFSETQ. The V gene lost 0 bases and the J gene lost 3 bases, with 11 bases spanning the gap. The CDR3 totals 15 residues. The CDR3 sequence: CASSLVGGWTDTQYF. CDR3 in DNA: TGCGCCAGCAGCTTGGTAGGGGGTTGGACAGATACGCAGTATTTT.

This clonotype came up a few times. This rearrangement joins TRBV29-1 to TRBJ2-5; 7 nucleotides line up with TRBD1. Germline CDR1 SQVTM, CDR2 ANQGSEA. Trimming cost V 3 bases and J 2 bases; bases outside gene matches: 6. The CDR3 contains 14 residues. The CDR3 DNA follows: TGCAGCGTTGACAATCCGGGACAGCAAGAGACCCAGTACTTC. This gives the protein CSVDNPGQQETQYF.

This clonotype was seen only a few times. V usage is TRBV11-2 and J usage is TRBJ2-7, with 7 nucleotides matching TRBD1. This CDR3 comprises 14 residues. With V trimmed by 3 bases and J by 4 bases, 6 bases remained unmatched. Germline V gene sequence: CDR1 SGHAT, CDR2 FQNNGV. CDR3 in amino acids: CASSLGDSEYEQYF. The CDR3 nucleotides read TGTGCCAGCAGCTTGGGGGACAGCGAGTACGAGCAGTACTTC.

This clonotype was found a few times. This chain's CDR3 is CSVDWWGAGTDTQYF. CDR3 bases: TGCAGCGTTGACTGGTGGGGCGCGGGGACAGATACGCAGTATTTT. The rearrangement links TRBV29-1 to TRBJ2-3; the D gene is possibly TRBD2 (6 bases). This CDR3 contains 15 residues. Germline loops: CDR1 SQVTM, CDR2 ANQGSEA. Trimming cost V 3 bases and J 3 bases, with 16 bases left between them.

The CDR3 sequence: CASSPSDGRPKNIQYF. DNA for the CDR3: TGTGCCAGCAGTCCTAGCGACGGGCGGCCCAAAAACATTCAGTACTTC. The chain employs TRBV12-3 or TRBV12-4 and TRBJ2-4, with a possible D match to TRBD2 (6 bases). Trimming took 5 bases from V and 2 from J, leaving 16 bases between them. The CDR3 consists of 16 residues.

This clonotype was found a few times. The chain is built from TRBV20-1 and TRBJ2-3; a possible D gene is TRBD2 (6 bases). This CDR3 has 13 residues. Trimming removed 3 bases from V and 9 bases from J, with 16 bases in between. Germline V gene sequence: CDR1 DFQATT, CDR2 SNEGSKA (reference sequence). The CDR3 reads CSARPGEENTQYF. The CDR3 DNA follows: TGCAGTGCTAGGCCGGGAGAAGAAAACACGCAGTATTTT.

The chain links TRBV20-1 to TRBJ2-7; D is undetermined. Germline loops: CDR1 DFQATT, CDR2 SNEGSKA (reference sequence). There are 12 residues in the CDR3. Trimming stripped 6 bases from V and 3 bases from J, with 12 bases between. CDR3 nucleotide sequence: TGCAGTGCCTCTCCCGACCGCTACGAGCAGTACTTC. Protein: CSASPDRYEQYF.

In the case of this clonotype: The germline gene is not matched at one end of the junction; a read error may be the cause. In DNA, the CDR3 is TGTGGCAGCAGCCAAGATTTTACGCGTTCGAACACCGGGGAGCTGTTTTTT. Translated, it gives CGSSQDFTRSNTGELFF. The chain recombines TRBV4-2 with TRBJ2-2; no firm D call. CDR3 size: 17 residues. Germline loops: CDR1 LGHNA, CDR2 YNFKEQ.

This clonotype has a handful of counts. The J gene is TRBJ2-3, the V gene TRBV10-3; 9 nucleotides agree with TRBD1. The V segment lost 6 bases and the J segment 3 bases; nucleotides outside the gene matches: 7. Looked up from germline, CDR1 is ENHRY and CDR2 is SYGVKD. CDR3 length equals 15 residues. In nucleotides, the CDR3 is TGTGCCATCAGAACAGGGGGCGAGAGAACAGATACGCAGTATTTT. Translation gives CAIRTGGERTDTQYF.

The V gene is TRBV5-5, the J gene TRBJ2-7; possibly TRBD1 for D (5 bases). The CDR3 has 15 amino acids. Per the germline V gene, CDR1 is SGHKS and CDR2 is YYEKEE (reference sequence). V lost 2 bases and J lost 3, with 15 bases in between. The CDR3 sequence is CASSFSQGVYYEQYF. The DNA for the CDR3 is TGTGCCAGCAGCTTCTCGCAGGGCGTATACTACGAGCAGTACTTC.

As DNA, the CDR3 is TGTGCCAGCAGTGATCTTTTGCGGACAGGGGGCTACGAGCAGTACTTC. It is translated as CASSDLLRTGGYEQYF. This chain joins TRBV25-1 and TRBJ2-7; 10 nucleotides match TRBD1. This CDR3 comprises 16 residues. Germline V lookup: CDR1 MGHDK, CDR2 SYGVNS. The V gene end was trimmed by 3 bases and the J gene end by 3 bases; junction bases not matched to a gene: 8.

V and J are TRBV3-1 and TRBJ2-3, with 10 bases matching TRBD2. Germline CDR1 and CDR2: LGHDT and YNNKEL (reference sequence). Trimming at V came to 8 bases and at J to 5 bases, leaving 7 bases not matched to a gene. This CDR3 is 14 amino acids long. The CDR3 nucleotides read TGTGCCAGCGCGCTAGCGGGAGCTCTAGATACGCAGTATTTT. This codes for CASALAGALDTQYF.

This sequence joins TRBV6-2 or TRBV6-3 and TRBJ2-1, with D perhaps being TRBD1 or TRBD2 (6 bases each). This CDR3 has 14 residues. Deletions cut 7 bases from V and 2 bases from J, with 12 bases between. CDR1 and CDR2 (germline): MNHEY, SVGEGT. The CDR3 region is CASKLGGTYNEQFF. The CDR3 nucleotides read TGTGCCAGCAAACTCGGGGGCACCTACAATGAGCAGTTCTTC.